What follows is one TCR beta chain and its context. Trimming left V 2 bases short and J 7 bases short, with 11 bases between. The CDR3 length is 14 residues. CDR1 and CDR2 from the germline V gene are MDHEN and SYDVKM. This specimen belongs to a study of blood T cell repertoires in COVID-19. Across the whole study: Specimens from acute and convalescent COVID-19 originated in the United States, Italy and Spain. Sample material is recorded as cDNA or gDNA derived from T cells, B-cell-depleted T cells, or PBMCs.

The table came from immunoSEQ multiplex PCR; TCRdb's copy has only in-frame clones and leaves some out. The sample lists under 300,000 clones, about 88% occurring once. This TCR was recovered from a woman aged 70-85 years with COVID-19, enrolled during active disease. The sequenced material came from peripheral blood. This chain links TRBV28 with TRBJ1-4; D not resolved. DNA of the CDR3: TGTGCCAGCAGTTTAGAGGGAAAGGGTGAAAAACTGTTTTTT. It codes for CASSLEGKGEKLFF.